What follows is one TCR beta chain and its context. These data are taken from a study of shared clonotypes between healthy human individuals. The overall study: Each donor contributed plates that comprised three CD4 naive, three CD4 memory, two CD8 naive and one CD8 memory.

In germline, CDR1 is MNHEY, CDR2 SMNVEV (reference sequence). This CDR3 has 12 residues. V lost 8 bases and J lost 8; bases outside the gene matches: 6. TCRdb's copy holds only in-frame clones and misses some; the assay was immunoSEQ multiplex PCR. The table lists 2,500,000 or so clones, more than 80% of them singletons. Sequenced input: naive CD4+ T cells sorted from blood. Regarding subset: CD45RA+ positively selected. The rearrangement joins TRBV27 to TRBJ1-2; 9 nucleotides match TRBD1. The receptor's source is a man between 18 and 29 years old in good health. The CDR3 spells CASRDRVRGYTF. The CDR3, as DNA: TGTGCCAGCCGGGACAGGGTGCGCGGCTACACCTTC.